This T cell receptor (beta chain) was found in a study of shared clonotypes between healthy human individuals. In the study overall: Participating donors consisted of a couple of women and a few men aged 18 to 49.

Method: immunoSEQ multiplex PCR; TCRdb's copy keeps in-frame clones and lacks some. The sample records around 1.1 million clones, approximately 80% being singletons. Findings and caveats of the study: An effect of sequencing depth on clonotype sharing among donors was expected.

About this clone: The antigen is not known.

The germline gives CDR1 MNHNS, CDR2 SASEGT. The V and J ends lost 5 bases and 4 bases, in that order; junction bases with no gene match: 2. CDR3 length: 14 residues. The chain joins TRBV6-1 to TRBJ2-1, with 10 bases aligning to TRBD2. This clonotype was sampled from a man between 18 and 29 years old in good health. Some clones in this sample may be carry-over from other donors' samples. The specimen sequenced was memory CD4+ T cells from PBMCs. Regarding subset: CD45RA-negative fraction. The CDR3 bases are TGTGCCAGCAGTTCTAGCGGGAGTTACAATGAGCAGTTCTTC. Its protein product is CASSSSGSYNEQFF.